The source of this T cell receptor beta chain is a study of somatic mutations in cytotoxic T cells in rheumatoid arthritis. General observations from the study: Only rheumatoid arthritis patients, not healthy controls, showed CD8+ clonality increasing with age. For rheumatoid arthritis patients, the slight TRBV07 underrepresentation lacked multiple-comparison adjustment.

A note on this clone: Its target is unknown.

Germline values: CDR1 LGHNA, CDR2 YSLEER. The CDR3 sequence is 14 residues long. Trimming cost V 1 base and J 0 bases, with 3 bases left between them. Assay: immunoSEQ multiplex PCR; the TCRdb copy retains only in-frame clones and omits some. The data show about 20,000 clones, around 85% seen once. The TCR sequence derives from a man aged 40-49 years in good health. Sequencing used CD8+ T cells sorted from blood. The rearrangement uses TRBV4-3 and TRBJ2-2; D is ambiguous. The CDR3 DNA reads TGCGCCAGCAGCCAAGGATCGAACACCGGGGAGCTGTTTTTT. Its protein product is CASSQGSNTGELFF.